This passage covers 25 T cell receptor beta chains from one sample sequenced in a study of T-cell memory formation after mild COVID-19. TCRdb re-analysed the 5' RACE reads in MiXCR, keeping a single row per CDR3 protein. The table includes tens of thousands of distinct CDR3 sequences, 13% detected once. The specimen sequenced was PBMCs or a T cell subset sorted from them (not recorded which). The receptor set was obtained from a man in his late teens or twenties who had mild COVID-19 (a few samples of this study predate the infection). Cell type and time point are not known.

The count of this clonotype is one. The chain has TRBV7-6 and TRBJ2-1; no clear D. Germline CDR1 SGHVS, CDR2 FNYEAQ. CDR3 length equals 16 residues. Deletions cut 6 bases from V and 0 bases from J, with 15 bases between. The DNA for the CDR3 is TGTGCCAGCAGTCCCCTTGTGTACGGCTCCTACAATGAGCAGTTCTTC. Translated, it gives CASSPLVYGSYNEQFF.

Remarks on this clonotype: At one end, the junction sequence differs from germline, possibly due to a read error. The chain links TRBV20-1 to TRBJ2-3; 7 bases line up with TRBD1. Germline values: CDR1 DFQATT, CDR2 SNEGSKA (reference sequence). CDR3 size: 15 residues. The CDR3 is CSARGFRDSTYTQYF. The CDR3 DNA is TGCAGTGCTAGAGGATTCCGGGACAGCACATATACGCAGTATTTT.

This clonotype was counted between two and nine times. The chain is built from TRBV7-3 and TRBJ1-3; D gene unclear. The CDR3 contains 13 residues. Between the trimmed V and J ends, which lost 5 bases and 4 bases, there was a span of 9 bases. Germline CDR1 reads SGHTA; CDR2 reads FQGTGA. CDR3 in amino acids: CASSAYAGNTIYF. Written as DNA, the CDR3 is TGTGCCAGCAGCGCTTATGCCGGAAACACCATATATTTT.

Ten or more counts support this clonotype. The chain combines TRBV4-2 with TRBJ2-5; D remains ambiguous. Germline lookup yields CDR1 LGHNA and CDR2 YNFKEQ. CDR3 length: 14 residues. Trimming took 4 bases from V and 2 from J, leaving 11 bases between them. The CDR3 loop is CASSLTGPQETQYF. In DNA form, the CDR3 reads TGTGCCAGCAGCCTGACCGGACCGCAAGAGACCCAGTACTTC.

The CDR3 coding sequence is TGTGCCAGCAGCTTAGGTGGGTCCGAGCAGTACGTC. Its protein is CASSLGGSEQYV. The J gene is TRBJ2-7, the V gene TRBV7-2; D gene uncertain. The germline CDR1 and CDR2 sequences are SGHTA and FQGNSA. CDR3 size: 12 residues. Trimming took off 1 base at V and 6 bases at J, with 7 bases between the two ends.

The rearrangement links TRBV3-1 to TRBJ1-5; tentative D call: TRBD1 (6 bases). This CDR3 has 19 residues. V dropped 1 base and J dropped 2 bases, with 21 bases sitting between them. Germline values: CDR1 LGHDT, CDR2 YNNKEL (reference sequence). Here the CDR3 reads CASSQGAILDSPRNQPQHF. The CDR3 DNA reads as TGTGCCAGCAGCCAAGGGGCCATCCTGGACAGTCCCCGCAATCAGCCCCAGCATTTT.

The table lists this clonotype with many counts. The V gene is TRBV29-1, the J gene TRBJ2-1; TRBD1 might be the D (6 bases). Trimming removed 3 bases from V and 8 bases from J, with 17 bases in between. CDR3 size: 14 residues. Germline-derived CDR1 and CDR2 are SQVTM and ANQGSEA. The CDR3 here is CSVDMGALTDEQFF. CDR3 nucleotide sequence: TGCAGCGTTGATATGGGGGCCCTGACTGATGAGCAGTTCTTC.

This chain uses TRBV4-1 with TRBJ1-2, with D tentatively TRBD1 (6 bases). Trimming shortened V by 6 bases and J by 8 bases, and 16 bases separated the two germline ends. CDR1 is MGHRA and CDR2 is YSYEKL in the germline V gene. CDR3 length equals 13 residues. As DNA, the CDR3 is TGCGCCAGCAGTTGGGGGGCAGCGGGCGGCTACACCTTC. Its translation is CASSWGAAGGYTF.

This clonotype was found a few times. The chain joins TRBV4-3 to TRBJ2-3; the D is unclear. The CDR3 has 12 residues. V lost 3 bases to trimming and J lost 3 bases, with 4 bases between them. From germline, CDR1 is LGHNA and CDR2 YSLEER. CDR3 loop: CASSHGTDTQYF. In DNA form, the CDR3 reads TGCGCCAGCAGCCACGGTACAGATACGCAGTATTTT.

This chain joins TRBV25-1 and TRBJ1-5, with D perhaps matching TRBD1 (5 bases). The CDR3 runs 13 residues. The V gene's germline CDR1 is MGHDK and CDR2 SYGVNS. V was trimmed by 4 bases and J by 4 bases, leaving 8 bases between them. The CDR3 sequence is CASSGTGNQPQHF. The DNA of the CDR3 is TGTGCCAGCAGTGGCACAGGAAATCAGCCCCAGCATTTT.

The rearrangement uses TRBV27 and TRBJ1-5; 10 bases match TRBD1. Germline V gives CDR1 MNHEY, CDR2 SMNVEV (reference sequence). The CDR3 runs 16 residues. With V trimmed by 10 bases and J by 2 bases, 11 bases remained unmatched. CDR3 amino acids: CATRRWGTGGNQPQHF. The CDR3 DNA reads TGTGCCACCCGCCGGTGGGGGACAGGGGGCAATCAGCCCCAGCATTTT.

There are a few counts of this clonotype. V is TRBV4-3 and J is TRBJ2-1; TRBD1 matches at 10 bases. Germline CDR1 LGHNA, CDR2 YSLEER. With V trimmed by 4 bases and J by 8 bases, 8 bases remained unmatched. CDR3 length: 15 residues. In nucleotides, the CDR3 is TGCGCCAGCAGCCCCGGGACAGGGGATATGGATGAGCAGTTCTTC. This gives the protein CASSPGTGDMDEQFF.

The chain recombines TRBV4-3 with TRBJ1-1; TRBD1 agrees at 8 bases. The CDR3 has 15 residues. V shed 3 bases and J 4 bases; nucleotides not matched to a gene: 7. Germline V CDR1 and CDR2: LGHNA, YSLEER. The CDR3: CASSQHRGSRTEAFF. CDR3 nucleotide sequence: TGCGCCAGCAGCCAGCACAGGGGGAGCCGCACTGAAGCTTTCTTT.

The V and J genes are TRBV10-3 and TRBJ2-3, with TRBD2 matching over 9 bases. The CDR3 contains 17 residues. Germline CDR1 is ENHRY and CDR2 is SYGVKD. V gave up 0 bases and J gave up 5 bases; unmatched junction bases: 9. This CDR3 is CAISESSGGGAKDTQYF. Here the CDR3 DNA reads TGTGCCATCAGTGAGTCGAGTGGCGGGGGGGCCAAAGATACGCAGTATTTT.

The rearrangement links TRBV6-5 to TRBJ2-7; a possible D gene is TRBD2 (6 bases). V shed 5 bases and J shed 3 bases, with 11 bases lying between them. Germline V lookup: CDR1 MNHEY, CDR2 SVGAGI. The CDR3 sequence is 13 residues long. The CDR3 protein is CASSRGDIYEQYF. The CDR3, as DNA: TGTGCCAGCAGTCGCGGGGATATCTACGAGCAGTACTTC.

In DNA form, the CDR3 reads TGCGCCAGCAGTGGACTCTACGAGCAGTACGTC. Its protein product is CASSGLYEQYV. The V call is TRBV23-1, the J call TRBJ2-7, with a tentative D call TRBD2 (5 bases). TRBV23-1 is flagged as an ORF with uncertain function. Trimming removed 5 bases at V and 3 bases at J, with 5 bases between. The CDR3 has 11 amino acids.

The chain recombines TRBV12-3 or TRBV12-4 with TRBJ1-5, with D tentatively TRBD1 (6 bases). The length of the CDR3 is 15 residues. Trimming pared 4 bases from V and 4 bases from J, leaving 14 bases between. CDR3 residues: CASSWEGVENQPQHF. CDR3 DNA: TGTGCCAGCAGTTGGGAGGGGGTGGAAAATCAGCCCCAGCATTTT.

This clonotype was observed a few times. The chain's CDR3 is CASSHLRDRQTYEQYF. CDR3 coding DNA: TGTGCCAGCAGCCACCTACGTGACAGGCAAACCTACGAGCAGTACTTC. This chain uses TRBV11-2 with TRBJ2-7; the D gene is possibly TRBD1 (6 bases). In germline, CDR1 is SGHAT, CDR2 FQNNGV. V lost 5 bases to trimming and J lost 2 bases, with 19 bases between them. The CDR3 has 16 amino acids.

This rearrangement joins TRBV7-2 to TRBJ1-5, with D perhaps TRBD1 (6 bases). This CDR3 has 15 residues. Germline values: CDR1 SGHTA, CDR2 FQGNSA. V was cut by 2 bases and J by 7 bases, with 15 bases left in between. CDR3 protein: CASSLSGTSIQPQHF. The CDR3 coding sequence is TGTGCCAGCAGCTTATCCGGGACATCGATACAGCCCCAGCATTTT.

The V and J genes are TRBV3-1 and TRBJ2-1, with TRBD2 identical over 12 bases. Per the germline V gene, CDR1 is LGHDT and CDR2 is YNNKEL (reference sequence). The CDR3 extends over 15 amino acids. With 6 bases clipped from V and 7 bases from J, the junction kept 7 bases outside the gene matches. Written as DNA, the CDR3 is TGTGCCAGCAGGGAAGGGACTAGCGGGTGGAATGAGCAGTTCTTC. Its protein is CASREGTSGWNEQFF.

This clonotype was detected a few times. The chain couples TRBV4-1 to TRBJ2-3; D uncertain. The ends were cut back, 0 bases at V and 0 bases at J, with 7 bases in the middle. This CDR3 comprises 15 residues. Germline assignment: CDR1 MGHRA and CDR2 YSYEKL. Written as DNA, the CDR3 is TGCGCCAGCAGCCAAGATTGGGATAGCACAGATACGCAGTATTTT. Residues: CASSQDWDSTDTQYF.

The rearrangement uses TRBV7-9 and TRBJ1-2; D is ambiguous. This CDR3 comprises 11 residues. Germline CDR1 is SEHNR and CDR2 is FQNEAQ (reference sequence). The ends were cut back, 2 bases at V and 5 bases at J, with 3 bases in the middle. The CDR3 DNA reads TGTGCCAGCAGCTTAATGTATGGCTACACCTTC. Translated: CASSLMYGYTF.

This rearrangement joins TRBV4-1 to TRBJ2-3; 8 positions match TRBD1. The J segment lost 5 bases and the V segment lost 1 base, leaving 8 bases of the junction unmatched. This CDR3 has 16 residues. The V gene's germline CDR1 is MGHRA and CDR2 YSYEKL. CDR3 DNA sequence: TGCGCCAGCAGCCAAGGATGGACAGGGCAAGGAGATACGCAGTATTTT. Translating gives CASSQGWTGQGDTQYF.

This clonotype has only a few counts. The chain couples TRBV6-5 to TRBJ2-7; 7 nucleotides align to TRBD2. Germline V gene lookup returns CDR1 MNHEY and CDR2 SVGAGI. Trimming took 5 bases from V and 4 from J; bases not matched to a gene: 5. The CDR3 has 13 amino acids. CDR3 loop: CASSPTRGYEQYF. The CDR3 bases are TGTGCCAGCAGTCCAACGCGGGGGTACGAGCAGTACTTC.

The rearrangement uses TRBV7-9 and TRBJ1-1; D gene unclear. The CDR3 loop spans 14 amino acids. V was cut by 2 bases and J by 5 bases, with 12 bases left in between. Germline CDR1 and CDR2: SEHNR and FQNEAQ (reference sequence). CDR3 bases: TGTGCCAGCAGCTTAACTGGTTTGATGACTGAAGCTTTCTTT. It encodes CASSLTGLMTEAFF.